The text below deals with one TCR beta chain. This clonotype was seen a few times. What this receptor recognizes is not known. Base qualities were left out, and no much larger clone turns up one base away. Naive CD8 T cell libraries were made from about 20,000 to 1,000,000 sorted cells using 10%, 30% or 50% of purified RNA. Naive CD8 T cells were FACS-sorted as CD8+CD4-CCR7+CD45RA+ on a BD FACSAria II into RLT Plus buffer. Detection sensitivity was tested by spiking Jurkat RNA equal to some 10 TCR copies' worth into samples containing about 20,000-1,100,000 naive CD8 T cells. Enrichment of CD8 T cells was done with RosetteSep CD8+ T Cell Enrichment Cocktail plus Ficoll-Paque, and ACK red cell lysis came afterward. Sequences SNHLY (CDR1) and FYNNEI (CDR2) are obtained from the germline V gene. The CDR3 runs 21 residues from the cysteine to the phenylalanine. CDR3 DNA is the only sequence kept; it has 63 bases, read in frame from the first base. The germline V end is reduced by 2 bases and the J end by 0 bases; junction bases left unmatched: 21.

This specimen belongs to a study of molecular identifiers for immune sequencing clone quantification (dated by TCRdb to 2016 to 2019). Notes on the research overall: For a replicate experiment, RNA from about 21,000 or 97,000 naive CD8 T cells was divided into five aliquots, of which four were sequenced. This methods study benchmarked molecular-identifier clustering-based TCR repertoire sequencing (MIDCIRS) and TCR RNA copy counting, using CD8 T cells to do so.

Library preparation used PCR. The instrument given in TCRdb is NextSeq 500. Bulk TCR libraries were made following a previously described method, with the TCR primers given in Table S5. Purification of total RNA was performed with the Qiagen AllPrep DNA/RNA kit. Before analysis, reads from multiple sequencing runs of one library were combined. For the original study's pipeline: Reads were retained only if their TCR constant sequence matched exactly, and those retained reads were trimmed to 150 nt and grouped according to their 12-nt molecular barcodes. Reads in each barcode group were sub-clustered using a 15% Levenshtein threshold, and a quality-weighted consensus sequence was built for each RNA molecule. Non-functional sequences were removed, as were lower-count sequences one edit away from another. Based on fitting two negative binomial distributions, any barcode sub-cluster with under 20% of the maximum read count was discarded. The public sequencing data were trimmed at Q25 with fastp and processed into clonotypes with MiXCR by TCRdb, which kept only in-frame beta chains. For every CDR3 protein sequence, its rows merge into one entry that carries the most common genes and DNA. TCRdb's processing, not the authors' own work, is the source of the V and J calls. Recorded for this sample are 75,000 to 95,000 distinct CDR3 sequences; about 23% of them occurred a single time. 0.6% to 0.95% of the sample is held by the ten biggest clonotypes.

Results the study describes overall, beyond this receptor: In CMV-specific effector cells, clones with more than 20 RNA copies accounted for over 97% of molecules, whereas in naive cells such clones accounted for under 1%. When barcode sub-clustering was not used, chimeric consensus sequences inflated TCR diversity, with chimeras reaching as high as 47%. The naive libraries included spiked-in Jurkat TCR RNA (about ten copies' worth), and this RNA is not part of the donor repertoire. Modeling indicated roughly 3.3 TCR RNA copies recovered per cell, compared with 9 to 10 by digital PCR, which implies a capture efficiency of 25% to 35%. Even against a background of 800,000 to 1,000,000 naive CD8 T cells, spiked-in Jurkat TCR RNA amounting to a single cell's worth was reported to be detectable. Highly expanded clone sizes could be underestimated because identical TCR molecules may share a barcode.

Specimen: naive CD8+ T cells from blood, with Jurkat cell RNA spiked in. This specimen's cell subset or site label, per the study, means: FACS-sorted CD8+CD4-CCR7+CD45RA+ naive T cells. This clonotype was sampled from a human donor in good health. Some libraries in this study had Jurkat cell RNA spiked in. Recombination joined TRBV2 with TRBJ2-7; a stretch of 8 junction bases matches TRBD2. The nucleotides are TGTGCCAGCAGTGAATTTCTTTCGGGAGGGCCCGGTGTTTTAGTCTCCTACGAGCAGTACTTC. It codes for CASSEFLSGGPGVLVSYEQYF.